Listed here are 27 T cell receptor beta chains from one sample, sequenced in a study of T-cell memory formation after mild COVID-19 (dated by TCRdb to about 2021). The receptor library was made with 5' RACE. TCRdb lists the instrument as Illumina NovaSeq 6000. TCRdb reanalyzed the raw reads on its own, using fastp at Q25 for trimming and MiXCR for clone calling, and kept in-frame beta chains. Each entry merges the rows of one CDR3 protein and shows their most common DNA and genes. The sample data list 110,000 or so distinct CDR3 sequences, and over 20% of these were observed just once. The ten top clones hold about 42% of the sample. The material sequenced was PBMCs or a T cell subset sorted from them (not recorded which). These receptor sequences come from a man between 18 and 35 years old who had mild COVID-19 (a few samples of this study predate the infection). The sample titles of this study are shuffled in the database, so cell type and time point are left out; the donor was told from shared clones.

This clonotype was observed a few times. This chain connects TRBV29-1 to TRBJ2-2; D uncertain. The CDR3 runs 16 residues. V lost 0 bases and J 3 bases, leaving 14 bases between the germline ends. The germline V gene has CDR1 SQVTM and CDR2 ANQGSEA. Here the CDR3 DNA reads TGCAGCGTTGAAGATTCCCAACATGGAGACACCGGGGAGCTGTTTTTT. It translates to CSVEDSQHGDTGELFF.

This chain connects TRBV6-5 to TRBJ2-2; no clear D gene. The CDR3 is made up of 12 amino acids. The germline V gene has CDR1 MNHEY and CDR2 SVGAGI. V dropped 3 bases and J dropped 6 bases, with 5 bases sitting between them. This CDR3 reads CASSYFPGELFF. The DNA of the CDR3 is TGTGCCAGCAGTTATTTCCCCGGGGAGCTGTTTTTT.

The table lists this clonotype with a few counts. The chain is built from TRBV6-5 and TRBJ1-2; D gene uncertain. The ends were cut back, 2 bases at V and 4 bases at J, with 5 bases in the middle. CDR3 length: 12 residues. Germline V gene data show CDR1 as MNHEY and CDR2 as SVGAGI. The CDR3 DNA is TGTGCCAGCAGTTACGGCACCTATGGCTACACCTTC. Encoded protein: CASSYGTYGYTF.

The chain links TRBV7-2 to TRBJ2-7, with 9 bases identical to TRBD2. This CDR3 contains 15 residues. Germline V gives CDR1 SGHTA, CDR2 FQGNSA. V shed 3 bases and J 3 bases; nucleotides not matched to a gene: 6. CDR3 region: CASSFSQRGVYEQYV. In DNA, the CDR3 is TGTGCCAGCAGCTTTTCCCAGCGGGGGGTCTACGAGCAGTACGTC.

This chain links TRBV11-2 with TRBJ2-3; 10 nucleotides match TRBD2. The junction had 4 bases not matched to a gene; V was cut back by 2 bases and J by 5 bases. The CDR3 consists of 15 residues. CDR1 and CDR2 from the germline V gene are SGHAT and FQNNGV. CDR3: CASSLSGGAVDTQYF. Written as DNA, the CDR3 is TGTGCCAGCAGCTTAAGCGGGGGGGCGGTAGATACGCAGTATTTT.

The CDR3 protein is CASSLGDRGVPNYGYTF. The CDR3 coding sequence is TGCGCCAGCAGCTTGGGGGACAGGGGGGTCCCTAACTATGGCTACACCTTC. V usage is TRBV5-1 and J usage is TRBJ1-2; 11 positions match TRBD1. This CDR3 region has 17 residues. With 0 bases clipped from V and 0 bases from J, the junction kept 4 bases outside the gene matches. CDR1 and CDR2 (germline): SGHRS, YFSETQ.

At least ten counts were recorded for this clonotype. This sequence joins TRBV5-1 and TRBJ2-2, with D unresolved. CDR1 and CDR2 from the germline V gene are SGHRS and YFSETQ. The length of the CDR3 is 13 residues. The ends were cut back, 2 bases at V and 6 bases at J, with 8 bases in the middle. The CDR3 spells CASSFLVAGELFF. CDR3 sequence (DNA): TGCGCCAGCAGCTTCCTAGTTGCCGGGGAGCTGTTTTTT. The variable domain in full, completed from reference TRBV5-1 and TRBJ2-2, reads KAGVTQTPRYLIKTRGQQVTLSCSPISGHRSVSWYQQTPGQGLQFLFEYFSETQRNKGNFPGRFSGRQFSNSRSEMNVSTLELGDSALYLCASSFLVAGELFFGEGSRLTVL.

This clonotype has only a few counts. This sequence joins TRBV7-9 and TRBJ2-3; tentative D call: TRBD2 (5 bases). The CDR3 runs to 13 residues. Germline V gives CDR1 SEHNR, CDR2 FQNEAQ (reference sequence). V lost 8 bases, J lost 2 bases, and 11 bases lay in between. CDR3 in amino acids: CASVGGLTDTQYF. DNA of the CDR3: TGTGCCAGCGTGGGCGGGCTCACAGATACGCAGTATTTT.

This clonotype appeared many times. The chain couples TRBV6-5 to TRBJ1-1, with TRBD1 matching 8 bases. The length of the CDR3 is 16 residues. From germline, CDR1 is MNHEY and CDR2 SVGAGI. V lost 0 bases and J lost 5; bases outside the gene matches: 8. The CDR3 region is CASSYSAGGQGTEAFF. Here the CDR3 DNA reads TGTGCCAGCAGTTACTCGGCAGGGGGCCAGGGAACTGAAGCTTTCTTT.

This clonotype was seen a few times. The chain joins TRBV5-1 to TRBJ2-1, with D possibly matching TRBD2 (6 bases). Germline V gene data show CDR1 as SGHRS and CDR2 as YFSETQ. The CDR3 is made up of 15 amino acids. With 0 bases removed from V and 5 bases from J, the gap between germline ends came to 12 bases. DNA for the CDR3: TGCGCCAGCAGCTTGGCTTCTGGGGGGAACAATGAGCAGTTCTTC. It is translated as CASSLASGGNNEQFF.

The chain uses TRBV9 and TRBJ2-1; D possibly uses TRBD1 or TRBD2 (5 bases each). The V gene's germline CDR1 is SGDLS and CDR2 YYNGEE. The V gene lost 4 bases and the J gene lost 8 bases, with 19 bases spanning the gap. This CDR3 is built from 15 residues. Here the CDR3 reads CASSISGTRVDEQFF. The CDR3 DNA is TGTGCCAGCAGCATTTCCGGGACCAGAGTCGATGAGCAGTTCTTC. The full variable domain, with the rest looked up from reference TRBV9 and TRBJ2-1, is DSGVTQTPKHLITATGQRVTLRCSPRSGDLSVYWYQQSLDQGLQFLIQYYNGEERAKGNILERFSAQQFPDLHSELNLSSLELGDSALYFCASSISGTRVDEQFFGPGTRLTVL.

This clonotype was picked up a small number of times. This chain connects TRBV7-9 to TRBJ2-2, with TRBD1 matching 7 bases. Germline lookup yields CDR1 SEHNR and CDR2 FQNEAQ (reference sequence). This CDR3 comprises 16 residues. The V segment lost 4 bases and the J segment 2 bases; nucleotides outside the gene matches: 7. The CDR3 region has the DNA TGTGCCAGCAGCTCAGTTCGACAGGGAAACACCGGGGAGCTGTTTTTT. Protein sequence: CASSSVRQGNTGELFF.

This clonotype was counted a few times. This chain joins TRBV2 and TRBJ2-3, with D perhaps matching TRBD1 or TRBD2 (5 bases each). CDR1 and CDR2 (germline): SNHLY, FYNNEI. The V end lost 11 bases, the J end lost 1 base, and 10 bases lay between the germline ends. CDR3 length: 12 amino acids. The CDR3 is CALLGGTDTQYF. The CDR3, as DNA: TGTGCCCTTTTGGGGGGCACAGATACGCAGTATTTT.

V is TRBV24-1 and J is TRBJ1-4; maybe TRBD1 (5 bases). CDR1 and CDR2 (germline): KGHDR, SFDVKD. V lost 12 bases and J 6 bases, leaving 16 bases between the germline ends. The CDR3 extends over 13 amino acids. CDR3 amino acids: CASSPGTDEKLFF. The CDR3 DNA reads as TGTGCCTCCTCCCCAGGGACGGATGAAAAACTGTTTTTT.

The chain combines TRBV11-2 with TRBJ2-3; a possible D gene is TRBD1 (6 bases). V was trimmed by 3 bases and J by 0 bases, leaving 10 bases between them. Germline V gives CDR1 SGHAT, CDR2 FQNNGV. The CDR3 sequence is 15 residues long. The CDR3 region is CASSFRGRSTDTQYF. CDR3 bases: TGTGCCAGCAGCTTCAGGGGCCGCAGCACAGATACGCAGTATTTT.

The rearrangement links TRBV12-3 or TRBV12-4 to TRBJ2-7, with D possibly TRBD1 on 5 matching bases. The V end lost 2 bases, the J end lost 6 bases, and 8 bases lay between the germline ends. This CDR3 has 12 residues. The CDR3 sequence is CASSLQGREQYF. In DNA, the CDR3 is TGTGCCAGCAGTTTACAGGGCCGCGAGCAGTACTTC.

The rearrangement uses TRBV29-1 and TRBJ2-2; either TRBD1 or TRBD2 may fit D (5 bases each). Germline assignment: CDR1 SQVTM and CDR2 ANQGSEA. The CDR3 extends over 12 amino acids. With 3 bases removed from V and 8 bases from J, the gap between germline ends came to 10 bases. The CDR3 spells CSVDTGGGELFF. The CDR3 DNA is TGCAGCGTTGACACAGGCGGGGGGGAGCTGTTTTTT.

This chain connects TRBV19 to TRBJ2-2; 12 positions agree with TRBD2. Trimming removed 6 bases from V and 4 bases from J; junction bases left unmatched: 3. This CDR3 has 15 residues. Germline values: CDR1 LNHDA, CDR2 SQIVND (reference sequence). The CDR3 DNA is TGTGCCAGTAGCCCACTAGCGGGGGGCACCGGGGAGCTGTTTTTT. It translates to CASSPLAGGTGELFF.

The chain carries TRBV5-1 and TRBJ2-1; 7 positions match TRBD1. Germline assignment: CDR1 SGHRS and CDR2 YFSETQ. With V trimmed by 6 bases and J by 6 bases, 9 bases remained unmatched. This CDR3 has 14 residues. This CDR3 is CASMLGGAGNEQFF. For the CDR3, the DNA is TGCGCCAGCATGCTAGGGGGCGCGGGCAATGAGCAGTTCTTC.

This chain links TRBV6-2 or TRBV6-3 with TRBJ1-2, with D possibly being TRBD1 (5 bases). The V end lost 7 bases, the J end lost 2 bases, and 11 bases lay between the germline ends. The CDR3 is 13 residues long. Germline V gene sequence: CDR1 MNHEY, CDR2 SVGEGT. CDR3 loop: CASTPGPNYGYTF. The CDR3 bases are TGTGCCAGCACCCCAGGGCCGAACTATGGCTACACCTTC.

This sequence joins TRBV7-9 and TRBJ2-3; D uncertain. CDR3 length equals 14 residues. Between the trimmed V and J ends, which lost 2 bases and 4 bases, there was a span of 10 bases. Germline V gene lookup returns CDR1 SEHNR and CDR2 FQNEAQ (reference sequence). The CDR3 DNA follows: TGTGCCAGCAGCTTACTGGTGGGCCCAGATACGCAGTATTTT. It specifies CASSLLVGPDTQYF.

This sequence joins TRBV7-8 and TRBJ2-7, with D possibly matching TRBD1 (7 bases). This CDR3 is built from 15 residues. The V gene's germline CDR1 is SGHVS and CDR2 FQNEAQ. Deletions cut 5 bases from V and 3 bases from J, with 17 bases between. This CDR3 reads CASSQAEGAYYEQYF. The DNA of the CDR3 is TGTGCCAGCAGCCAGGCGGAGGGGGCGTACTACGAGCAGTACTTC.

This clonotype was counted only a few times. The CDR3 reads CASSDRPGRTEAFF. CDR3 coding DNA: TGTGCCAGCAGCGACCGACCGGGACGCACTGAAGCTTTCTTT. This rearrangement joins TRBV6-5 to TRBJ1-1; tentatively, D is TRBD1 (5 bases). V was clipped by 6 bases and J by 4 bases, with 15 bases between them. The length of the CDR3 is 14 residues. Germline values: CDR1 MNHEY, CDR2 SVGAGI.

This clonotype was picked up a small number of times. The gene calls are TRBV27 and TRBJ2-7, with 8 bases lining up with TRBD1. CDR1 and CDR2 (germline): MNHEY, SMNVEV (reference sequence). This CDR3 has 15 residues. The ends lost 3 bases at V and 1 base at J; junction bases unmatched: 5. This chain's CDR3 is CASSLTGEYSYEQYF. The DNA for the CDR3 is TGTGCCAGCAGTTTGACAGGGGAGTATTCCTACGAGCAGTACTTC.

This clonotype was recorded only once. The V call is TRBV2, the J call TRBJ2-7; no clear D. The CDR3 contains 14 residues. Germline V gene sequence: CDR1 SNHLY, CDR2 FYNNEI. Trimming took off 2 bases at V and 4 bases at J, with 12 bases between the two ends. CDR3 region: CASSESERTYEQYV. CDR3 in DNA: TGTGCCAGCAGTGAATCGGAGCGAACTTACGAGCAGTACGTC.

This clonotype was seen a handful of times. The rearrangement joins TRBV7-2 to TRBJ2-3; 8 bases match TRBD2. V was clipped by 1 base and J by 0 bases; unmatched bases: 3. The CDR3 covers 16 residues. The germline V gene has CDR1 SGHTA and CDR2 FQGNSA. The CDR3 sequence: CASSLGASGSTDTQYF. The DNA of the CDR3 is TGTGCCAGCAGCTTAGGAGCTAGCGGGAGCACAGATACGCAGTATTTT.

This chain links TRBV5-4 with TRBJ1-4; D may be TRBD1 (6 bases). Germline V gene data show CDR1 as SGHNT and CDR2 as YYREEE (reference sequence). V lost 4 bases, J lost 5 bases, and 12 bases lay in between. The length of the CDR3 is 14 residues. For the CDR3, the DNA is TGTGCCAGCAGCGACGGACAGAAGAATGAAAAACTGTTTTTT. As protein: CASSDGQKNEKLFF. Full variable domain (outside the CDR3, taken from reference TRBV5-4 and TRBJ1-4): ETGVTQSPTHLIKTRGQQVTLRCSSQSGHNTVSWYQQALGQGPQFIFQYYREEENGRGNFPPRFSGLQFPNYSSELNVNALELDDSALYLCASSDGQKNEKLFFGSGTQLSVL.